This T cell receptor beta chain was sequenced during a study of CD8+CD57+ T cells in acquired aplastic anemia. CDR1 is WSHSY, CDR2 SAAADI, per germline. The CDR3 runs to 16 residues. V lost 5 bases, J lost 5 bases, and 7 bases stayed unmatched. The template for TCR beta VDJ and CDR3 sequence profiling was genomic DNA. Each CDR3 protein gets one entry after TCRdb re-called the reads with MiXCR. The table records some 200,000 distinct CDR3 sequences, roughly 57% of them present only once. Sequencing input: sorted CD4+, CD8+, or CD8+CD57+ T cells (not recorded which) from PBMCs. The receptor comes from a human donor in good health. The rearrangement uses TRBV10-2 and TRBJ2-1, with 12 bases lining up with TRBD2. The CDR3 bases are TGCGCCAGCAGTACCGGGACTAGCGGGCTCCACAATGAGCAGTTCTTC. Translating it yields CASSTGTSGLHNEQFF.